Listed below are T cell receptor beta chains from one sample, sequenced in a study of OX40 agonist ivuxolimab in advanced cancers. Some clones are missing from TCRdb's copy, which holds only in-frame ones; the method was immunoSEQ multiplex PCR. This sample yields about 80,000 clones, of which 84% are seen a single time; approximately 25% belongs to the top ten. The source was CD4+ or CD8+ T cells sorted from blood, collected in a trial of the OX40 agonist ivuxolimab. These TCRs come from an adult with an advanced solid tumor such as melanoma, head and neck, liver or kidney cancer. The CDR3 runs from the conserved cysteine through the conserved F or W. A D gene is named only where the DNA matches it firmly. Where a row states a size, it is once, few, many or the class of an expanded clone; other rows omit it.

V gene: TRBV29-1
clone size: NA
D gene: NA
J gene: TRBJ2-1
CDR3 protein: CSVEGQFKSSYNEQFF
CDR3 DNA: TGCAGCGTTGAGGGGCAGTTCAAAAGCTCCTACAATGAGCAGTTCTTC

V gene: TRBV4-1
clone size: NA
D gene: NA
J gene: TRBJ1-5
CDR3 protein: CASSPRTLQGGTQPQHF
CDR3 DNA: TGCGCCAGCAGCCCAAGAACCCTACAGGGTGGTACTCAGCCCCAGCATTTT

V gene: TRBV2
clone size: few
D gene: TRBD1
J gene: TRBJ1-5
CDR3 protein: CASSGQVTGNQPQHF
CDR3 DNA: TGTGCCAGCAGCGGACAGGTTACGGGCAATCAGCCCCAGCATTTT

V gene: TRBV11-3
clone size: NA
D gene: TRBD1
J gene: TRBJ2-2
CDR3 protein: CASSLQQGGELFF
CDR3 DNA: TGTGCCAGCAGCTTACAACAGGGGGGGGAGCTGTTTTTT

V gene: TRBV29-1
clone size: NA
D gene: TRBD1
J gene: TRBJ2-5
CDR3 protein: CSVGLSGQGRETQYF
CDR3 DNA: TGCAGCGTGGGATTATCGGGACAGGGTCGAGAGACCCAGTACTTC

V gene: TRBV7-9
clone size: NA
D gene: NA
J gene: TRBJ2-1
CDR3 protein: CASSSGGGGAYNEQFF
CDR3 DNA: TGTGCCAGCAGCTCAGGTGGAGGGGGGGCCTACAATGAGCAGTTCTTC

V gene: TRBV6-1
clone size: NA
D gene: TRBD1
J gene: TRBJ1-5
CDR3 protein: CASSPDRGGQPQHF
CDR3 DNA: TGTGCCAGCAGCCCCGACAGGGGTGGACAGCCCCAGCATTTT

V gene: TRBV7-9
clone size: NA
D gene: NA
J gene: TRBJ2-7
CDR3 protein: CASSLDPGAGYEQYF
CDR3 DNA: TGTGCCAGCAGCTTAGATCCGGGGGCAGGCTACGAGCAGTACTTC

V gene: TRBV6-5
clone size: once
D gene: NA
J gene: TRBJ1-2
CDR3 protein: CASSRVAGTNYGYTF
CDR3 DNA: TGTGCCAGCAGCCGCGTGGCAGGGACTAACTATGGCTACACCTTC

V gene: TRBV30
clone size: NA
D gene: TRBD2
J gene: TRBJ2-3
CDR3 protein: CAWGSGRGDTQYF
CDR3 DNA: TGTGCCTGGGGGAGCGGGAGGGGTGATACGCAGTATTTT

V gene: TRBV5-1
clone size: NA
D gene: NA
J gene: TRBJ1-2
CDR3 protein: CASSLEGNYGYTF
CDR3 DNA: TGCGCCAGCAGCTTGGAGGGTAACTATGGCTACACCTTC

V gene: TRBV19
clone size: few
D gene: TRBD2
J gene: TRBJ2-1
CDR3 protein: CASRISGGALNEQFF
CDR3 DNA: TGTGCCAGTAGGATTAGCGGGGGGGCTCTGAATGAGCAGTTCTTC

V gene: TRBV5-1
clone size: NA
D gene: NA
J gene: TRBJ2-2
CDR3 protein: CASSLAARGTGELFF
CDR3 DNA: TGCGCCAGCAGCTTGGCCGCGCGCGGAACCGGGGAGCTGTTTTTT

V gene: TRBV7-8
clone size: NA
D gene: TRBD2
J gene: TRBJ2-7
CDR3 protein: CASSYRRAGESSYEQYF
CDR3 DNA: TGTGCCAGCAGCTACCGTAGAGCGGGGGAGAGCTCCTACGAGCAGTACTTC

V gene: TRBV18
clone size: few
D gene: TRBD1
J gene: TRBJ2-5
CDR3 protein: CASSLGTDQETQYF
CDR3 DNA: TGTGCCAGCTCACTCGGGACAGATCAAGAGACCCAGTACTTC

V gene: TRBV5-1
clone size: NA
D gene: NA
J gene: TRBJ2-3
CDR3 protein: CASSLGGIGTDTQYF
CDR3 DNA: TGCGCCAGCAGCTTGGGAGGAATCGGCACAGATACGCAGTATTTT

V gene: TRBV6-6
clone size: NA
D gene: TRBD1
J gene: TRBJ2-1
CDR3 protein: CASSGTVQEQFF
CDR3 DNA: TGTGCCAGTTCCGGGACAGTTCAAGAGCAGTTCTTC

V gene: TRBV5-6
clone size: NA
D gene: NA
J gene: TRBJ2-7
CDR3 protein: CASSRSHEQYF
CDR3 DNA: TGTGCCAGCAGTCGCAGCCACGAGCAGTACTTC

V gene: TRBV10-1
clone size: NA
D gene: NA
J gene: TRBJ1-2
CDR3 protein: CASSVNPSRKTYGYTF
CDR3 DNA: TGCGCCAGCAGTGTCAATCCATCGCGAAAGACCTATGGCTACACCTTC

V gene: TRBV6-4
clone size: NA
D gene: NA
J gene: TRBJ2-7
CDR3 protein: CASSATQAGEQYF
CDR3 DNA: TGTGCCAGCAGTGCGACCCAGGCAGGCGAGCAGTACTTC

V gene: TRBV12-5
clone size: NA
D gene: TRBD1
J gene: TRBJ1-5
CDR3 protein: CASGLVRDRYSNQPQHF
CDR3 DNA: TGTGCTAGTGGTTTGGTGAGGGACAGGTATAGCAATCAGCCCCAGCATTTT

V gene: TRBV6-5
clone size: NA
D gene: NA
J gene: TRBJ1-5
CDR3 protein: CASRRARHQPQHF
CDR3 DNA: TGTGCCAGCAGACGGGCTAGACATCAGCCCCAGCATTTT

V gene: TRBV5-1
clone size: once
D gene: TRBD2
J gene: TRBJ2-2
CDR3 protein: CASSLAGSGGPGGELFF
CDR3 DNA: TGCGCCAGCAGCTTGGCCGGATCGGGGGGGCCAGGCGGGGAGCTGTTTTTT

V gene: TRBV4-3
clone size: NA
D gene: NA
J gene: TRBJ2-7
CDR3 protein: CASRTSGTTPYEQYF
CDR3 DNA: TGCGCCAGCAGGACGTCCGGGACAACCCCCTACGAGCAGTACTTC

V gene: TRBV30
clone size: NA
D gene: TRBD2
J gene: TRBJ2-1
CDR3 protein: CAWKTSGGGNEQFF
CDR3 DNA: TGTGCCTGGAAAACTAGCGGGGGAGGGAATGAGCAGTTCTTC

V gene: TRBV4-2
clone size: NA
D gene: NA
J gene: TRBJ1-2
CDR3 protein: CASSQDWGVENYGYTF
CDR3 DNA: TGTGCCAGCAGCCAAGATTGGGGGGTGGAAAACTATGGCTACACCTTC

V gene: TRBV30
clone size: NA
D gene: NA
J gene: TRBJ1-6
CDR3 protein: CAWSSFGQMNSPLHF
CDR3 DNA: TGTGCCTGGAGTTCCTTCGGACAGATGAATTCACCCCTCCACTTT

V gene: TRBV5-1
clone size: NA
D gene: NA
J gene: TRBJ1-1
CDR3 protein: CASSSENPADTEAFF
CDR3 DNA: TGCGCCAGCAGCTCCGAAAACCCGGCGGACACTGAAGCTTTCTTT

V gene: TRBV2
clone size: NA
D gene: NA
J gene: TRBJ1-5
CDR3 protein: CASSGRANQPQHF
CDR3 DNA: TGTGCCAGCAGTGGCAGGGCTAATCAGCCCCAGCATTTT

V gene: TRBV5-8
clone size: once
D gene: TRBD1
J gene: TRBJ1-4
CDR3 protein: CASSLVGQGTTNEKLFF
CDR3 DNA: TGTGCCAGCAGCTTGGTCGGACAGGGGACAACTAATGAAAAACTGTTTTTT

V gene: TRBV5-1
clone size: NA
D gene: NA
J gene: TRBJ2-1
CDR3 protein: CASSLDNTYEQFF
CDR3 DNA: TGCGCCAGCAGCCTAGATAACACTTACGAGCAGTTCTTC

V gene: TRBV7-2
clone size: NA
D gene: NA
J gene: TRBJ1-5
CDR3 protein: CASSHYNQPQHF
CDR3 DNA: TGTGCCAGCAGTCATTATAATCAGCCCCAGCATTTT

V gene: TRBV27
clone size: NA
D gene: NA
J gene: TRBJ2-7
CDR3 protein: CATSYLSSYEQYF
CDR3 DNA: TGTGCCACTTCGTACTTAAGCTCCTACGAGCAGTACTTC

V gene: TRBV4-3
clone size: NA
D gene: NA
J gene: TRBJ1-5
CDR3 protein: CASSQEVRQPQHF
CDR3 DNA: TGCGCCAGCAGCCAAGAAGTTCGTCAGCCCCAGCATTTT

V gene: TRBV29-1
clone size: NA
D gene: NA
J gene: TRBJ1-1
CDR3 protein: CSVAPGLGLTEAFF
CDR3 DNA: TGCAGCGTTGCCCCTGGGCTGGGACTCACTGAAGCTTTCTTT

V gene: TRBV7-2
clone size: NA
D gene: NA
J gene: TRBJ2-2
CDR3 protein: CASSLYVRDTGELFF
CDR3 DNA: TGTGCCAGCAGCTTATACGTCAGGGACACCGGGGAGCTGTTTTTT

V gene: TRBV7-2
clone size: NA
D gene: TRBD1
J gene: TRBJ2-1
CDR3 protein: CASSLAGQGSSEQFF
CDR3 DNA: TGTGCCAGCAGCTTAGCTGGACAGGGATCGAGTGAGCAGTTCTTC

V gene: TRBV19
clone size: NA
D gene: TRBD2
J gene: TRBJ2-3
CDR3 protein: CASMARLAESTDTQYF
CDR3 DNA: TGTGCCAGTATGGCCAGACTAGCGGAAAGCACAGATACGCAGTATTTT

V gene: TRBV6-5
clone size: NA
D gene: NA
J gene: TRBJ2-3
CDR3 protein: CASREATDTQYF
CDR3 DNA: TGTGCCAGCAGGGAAGCCACAGATACGCAGTATTTT

V gene: TRBV29-1
clone size: NA
D gene: TRBD1
J gene: TRBJ2-1
CDR3 protein: CSAGGTGGQEQFF
CDR3 DNA: TGCAGCGCCGGCGGGACAGGGGGACAGGAGCAGTTCTTC

V gene: TRBV7-2
clone size: NA
D gene: NA
J gene: TRBJ2-3
CDR3 protein: CASSFRASTDTQYF
CDR3 DNA: TGTGCCAGCAGCTTCAGGGCTAGCACAGATACGCAGTATTTT

V gene: TRBV5-4
clone size: NA
D gene: TRBD1
J gene: TRBJ1-2
CDR3 protein: CASSRQTGGNYGYTF
CDR3 DNA: TGTGCCAGCAGCAGACAGACAGGGGGTAACTATGGCTACACCTTC

V gene: TRBV7-6
clone size: NA
D gene: TRBD2
J gene: TRBJ2-5
CDR3 protein: CASSRRTRRETQYF
CDR3 DNA: TGTGCCAGCAGCAGGCGGACTAGAAGGGAGACCCAGTACTTC

V gene: TRBV2
clone size: NA
D gene: NA
J gene: TRBJ2-1
CDR3 protein: CATTPRVPYNEQFF
CDR3 DNA: TGTGCCACCACTCCCAGGGTCCCCTACAATGAGCAGTTCTTC

V gene: TRBV6-6
clone size: NA
D gene: NA
J gene: TRBJ1-1
CDR3 protein: CASSYRQADTEAFF
CDR3 DNA: TGTGCCAGCAGTTACAGGCAGGCCGACACTGAAGCTTTCTTT

V gene: TRBV5-6
clone size: once
D gene: TRBD2
J gene: TRBJ2-5
CDR3 protein: CASSLGAGGRETQYF
CDR3 DNA: TGTGCCAGCAGCTTGGGCGCGGGGGGGCGGGAGACCCAGTACTTC

V gene: TRBV4-3
clone size: NA
D gene: NA
J gene: TRBJ1-2
CDR3 protein: CASSQERQPSNYGYTF
CDR3 DNA: TGCGCCAGCAGCCAAGAACGACAGCCTTCTAACTATGGCTACACCTTC

V gene: TRBV19
clone size: few
D gene: NA
J gene: TRBJ2-7
CDR3 protein: CASSPPGSHYEQYF
CDR3 DNA: TGTGCCAGTAGTCCCCCGGGATCCCATTACGAGCAGTACTTC

V gene: TRBV27
clone size: NA
D gene: TRBD1
J gene: TRBJ1-5
CDR3 protein: CASSFGRGSNQPQHF
CDR3 DNA: TGTGCCAGCAGTTTTGGCAGGGGGAGCAATCAGCCCCAGCATTTT

V gene: TRBV5-4
clone size: NA
D gene: NA
J gene: TRBJ1-2
CDR3 protein: CASSPTPTSNYGYTF
CDR3 DNA: TGTGCCAGCAGCCCTACACCAACTTCTAACTATGGCTACACCTTC

V gene: TRBV5-1
clone size: NA
D gene: TRBD2
J gene: TRBJ2-3
CDR3 protein: CASSLQAGGGFTDTQYF
CDR3 DNA: TGCGCCAGCAGCTTACAGGCGGGAGGGGGATTCACAGATACGCAGTATTTT